A single sample is the source of the 11 T cell receptor beta chains below, sequenced in a study of T cell repertoires in aging, cancer and after chemotherapy. A mixed TRB-A/B primer pool amplified rearranged TRB by multiplex touch-down PCR. TCRdb reprocessed the multiplex PCR reads with MiXCR, giving one entry per CDR3 protein. This sample carries around 6,000 distinct CDR3 sequences, 20% to 30% of them seen once, and the ten largest clones take 3.5% to 5%. Amplification of TCR beta used genomic DNA extracted from peripheral blood. The sample consisted of blood. All receptors come from a human donor with a blood cancer.

This clonotype was observed a few times. This sequence joins TRBV6-1 and TRBJ1-1, with a possible D match to TRBD1 (6 bases). This CDR3 spans 15 amino acids. With 5 bases removed from V and 1 base from J, the gap between germline ends came to 14 bases. Germline V gene data show CDR1 as MNHNS and CDR2 as SASEGT. CDR3 bases: TGTGCCAGCAGTAAAACGGGACAAAGGAACACTGAAGCTTTCTTT. It codes for CASSKTGQRNTEAFF.

This chain connects TRBV10-2 to TRBJ1-2; D not resolved. The V end lost 7 bases, the J end lost 0 bases, and 12 bases lay between the germline ends. Germline assignment: CDR1 WSHSY and CDR2 SAAADI. This CDR3 region has 14 residues. This chain's CDR3 is CASIPTGTNYGYTF. The CDR3 bases are TGCGCCAGCATTCCTACGGGAACTAACTATGGCTACACCTTC.

By share of the sample, this clonotype is medium-sized. V is TRBV10-3 and J is TRBJ2-1, with TRBD2 matching 13 bases. Germline V gene sequence: CDR1 ENHRY, CDR2 SYGVKD. Trimming took 4 bases from V and 8 from J; bases not matched to a gene: 8. The CDR3 consists of 16 residues. The CDR3 loop is CAISAYGTSGVDEQFF. Written as DNA, the CDR3 is TGTGCCATCAGTGCGTACGGGACTAGCGGGGTAGATGAGCAGTTCTTC.

This clonotype was recorded a few times. The V call is TRBV2, the J call TRBJ2-7; D call uncertain. CDR3 length equals 11 residues. Trimming shortened V by 4 bases and J by 2 bases, and 3 bases separated the two germline ends. The V gene's germline CDR1 is SNHLY and CDR2 FYNNEI. CDR3 DNA sequence: TGTGCCAGCAGTGTGACCTACGAGCAGTACTTC. Translated, it gives CASSVTYEQYF.

This clonotype has only one observation. The junction departs from germline at one end; a sequencing error may be responsible. The rearrangement links TRBV5-1 to TRBJ2-2, with a tentative D call TRBD1 (6 bases). This CDR3 comprises 15 residues. Germline V CDR1 and CDR2: SGHRS, YFSETQ. CDR3 amino acids: CTSSFHEGDTGELFF. Here the CDR3 DNA reads TGCACCAGCAGCTTTCACGAGGGGGACACCGGGGAGCTGTTTTTT. Drawing the rest from reference TRBV5-1 and TRBJ2-2, the complete variable domain is KAGVTQTPRYLIKTRGQQVTLSCSPISGHRSVSWYQQTPGQGLQFLFEYFSETQRNKGNFPGRFSGRQFSNSRSEMNVSTLELGDSALYLCTSSFHEGDTGELFFGEGSRLTVL.

This clonotype is labeled medium-sized. The genes are TRBV20-1 and TRBJ2-2; the D is unclear. The germline V gene has CDR1 DFQATT and CDR2 SNEGSKA (reference sequence). V was trimmed by 2 bases and J by 1 base, leaving 5 bases between them. The CDR3 covers 13 residues. CDR3 residues: CSARRGNTGELFF. In nucleotides, the CDR3 is TGCAGTGCTAGACGCGGGAACACCGGGGAGCTGTTTTTT.

Judged by abundance, this clonotype is medium-sized. This chain links TRBV30 with TRBJ1-4; D possibly corresponds to TRBD1 (6 bases). Germline CDR1 GTSNPN, CDR2 SVGIG (reference sequence). Trimming shortened V by 3 bases and J by 8 bases, and 19 bases separated the two germline ends. The CDR3 length is 15 residues. The CDR3 DNA is TGTGCCTGGAGCCGGGACAACGGAGGGGAAGAAAAACTGTTTTTT. As protein: CAWSRDNGGEEKLFF.

The rearrangement joins TRBV27 to TRBJ1-2, with 11 nucleotides matching TRBD1. This CDR3 comprises 17 residues. Per the germline V gene, CDR1 is MNHEY and CDR2 is SMNVEV (reference sequence). J gave up 4 bases and V 6 bases, and 13 bases lay outside the gene matches. The CDR3 loop reads CASRFAAGTGGTYGYTF. DNA of the CDR3: TGTGCCAGCAGGTTCGCCGCCGGGACAGGGGGAACCTATGGCTACACCTTC.

The genes are TRBV5-1 and TRBJ2-1, with no clear D. This CDR3 region has 14 residues. Trimming stripped 4 bases from V and 0 bases from J, with 8 bases between. Germline CDR1 is SGHRS and CDR2 is YFSETQ. DNA for the CDR3: TGCGCCAGCAGCACCTCGAGCTCCTACAATGAGCAGTTCTTC. It codes for CASSTSSSYNEQFF.

The chain uses TRBV6-1 and TRBJ2-7; unclear D gene. The V end lost 7 bases, the J end lost 2 bases, and 18 bases lay between the germline ends. CDR3 length: 15 amino acids. Germline assignment: CDR1 MNHNS and CDR2 SASEGT. The CDR3 sequence: CASTVSGTAPYEQYF. The CDR3 region has the DNA TGTGCCAGCACCGTATCCGGCACGGCACCCTACGAGCAGTACTTC.

This clonotype was seen more than once but under ten times. The genes are TRBV28 and TRBJ1-3; D is uncertain. V lost 6 bases, J lost 10 bases, and 16 bases lay in between. Germline loops: CDR1 MDHEN, CDR2 SYDVKM. There are 13 residues in the CDR3. The CDR3 bases are TGTGCCAGCAGCCCCGGGCGGGCTGTGACCATATATTTT. Translation gives CASSPGRAVTIYF.